The 16 T cell receptor beta chains in this list originate from one sample, sequenced in a study of technical replicates of blood from a few donors. The protocol was immunoSEQ multiplex PCR, while the TCRdb copy is restricted to in-frame clones and leaves out a portion. This sample carries about 80,000 clones, 95% to 98% of them seen once, and the ten largest clones take more than 0.15%. Sequencing used T cells isolated from PBMCs. The receptors here all came from a human donor in good health.

The chain joins TRBV2 to TRBJ1-2; D is unresolved. This CDR3 is 14 amino acids long. Trimming pared 0 bases from V and 5 bases from J, leaving 10 bases between. In germline, CDR1 is SNHLY, CDR2 FYNNEI. The CDR3: CASSEARTLYGYTF. For the CDR3, the DNA is TGTGCCAGCAGTGAAGCCCGGACTCTGTATGGCTACACCTTC.

The V call is TRBV27, the J call TRBJ2-5; D may be TRBD1 (6 bases). The CDR3 has 15 amino acids. V gave up 4 bases and J gave up 5 bases, with 17 bases separating them. CDR1 is MNHEY, CDR2 SMNVEV, per germline (reference sequence). This CDR3 reads CASSSGTKGGETQYF. CDR3 nucleotide sequence: TGTGCCAGCAGTTCCGGGACAAAGGGTGGTGAGACCCAGTACTTC.

J is TRBJ2-3 and V is TRBV7-3; no firm D call. This CDR3 is 17 amino acids long. Per the germline V gene, CDR1 is SGHTA and CDR2 is FQGTGA. V was trimmed by 5 bases and J by 5 bases, leaving 23 bases between them. CDR3 DNA: TGTGCCAGCAGCACCCATAACTCTTTCCTCGCCGGAGATACGCAGTATTTT. This encodes CASSTHNSFLAGDTQYF.

The V gene is TRBV6-6, the J gene TRBJ2-7, with TRBD2 identical over 8 bases. Germline V lookup: CDR1 MNHNY, CDR2 SVGAGI (reference sequence). The CDR3 length is 15 residues. Trimming cost V 6 bases and J 0 bases; bases outside gene matches: 7. The chain's CDR3 is CASRGAGTSSYEQYF. CDR3 DNA: TGTGCCAGCAGAGGAGCCGGGACTAGCTCCTACGAGCAGTACTTC.

The rearrangement uses TRBV5-1 and TRBJ2-7, with 12 positions matching TRBD2. This CDR3 is 14 amino acids long. Losses at the gene ends were 3 bases for V and 3 bases for J; bases not matched to a gene: 1. In germline, CDR1 is SGHRS, CDR2 YFSETQ. The CDR3 DNA sequence: TGCGCCAGCAGCTGGGGACTAGCGGGCTACGAGCAGTACTTC. Translating gives CASSWGLAGYEQYF.

The count of this clone is one. The rearrangement joins TRBV29-1 to TRBJ2-4, with 10 bases identical to TRBD2. V lost 0 bases and J lost 8; bases outside the gene matches: 7. The CDR3 runs to 15 residues. Per the germline V gene, CDR1 is SQVTM and CDR2 is ANQGSEA. CDR3 protein: CSVEDQIAGGDIQYF. For the CDR3, the DNA is TGCAGCGTTGAAGACCAGATAGCGGGAGGTGACATTCAGTACTTC.

This clone was picked up one time. This chain uses TRBV9 with TRBJ1-2; 7 bases are a match to TRBD1. The CDR3 spans 14 residues. V lost 4 bases, J lost 3 bases, and 6 bases stayed unmatched. The germline gives CDR1 SGDLS, CDR2 YYNGEE. Here the CDR3 reads CASSPLGQDYGYTF. The CDR3 DNA follows: TGTGCCAGCAGCCCCCTAGGACAGGACTATGGCTACACCTTC.

The V and J genes are TRBV19 and TRBJ1-1, with D hard to call. The ends were cut back, 5 bases at V and 4 bases at J, with 14 bases in the middle. The germline gives CDR1 LNHDA, CDR2 SQIVND (reference sequence). This CDR3 has 14 residues. Here the CDR3 DNA reads TGTGCCAGTAGTGTGGTTCAAGGGAGCACTGAAGCTTTCTTT. Protein product: CASSVVQGSTEAFF.

J is TRBJ1-1 and V is TRBV20-1; TRBD1 is a possible D gene (5 bases). This CDR3 is built from 11 residues. The germline V gene encodes CDR1 DFQATT and CDR2 SNEGSKA (reference sequence). V was clipped by 6 bases and J by 3 bases, with 8 bases between them. DNA of the CDR3: TGCAGTGCAAAGACAGACACTGAAGCTTTCTTT. This encodes CSAKTDTEAFF.

The chain carries TRBV7-3 and TRBJ1-1; 8 positions match TRBD1. The CDR3 sequence is 15 residues long. Germline-derived CDR1 and CDR2 are SGHTA and FQGTGA. Losses at the gene ends were 5 bases for V and 4 bases for J; bases not matched to a gene: 9. The CDR3 bases are TGTGCCAGCAGCCCGCAGGGGGCTCTGGGCACTGAAGCTTTCTTT. Translated, it gives CASSPQGALGTEAFF.

The chain links TRBV11-2 to TRBJ2-3, with D maybe TRBD2 (6 bases). In germline, CDR1 is SGHAT, CDR2 FQNNGV. This CDR3 comprises 16 residues. Deletions cut 5 bases from V and 4 bases from J, with 19 bases between. This CDR3 reads CASSPNRESVADTQYF. The CDR3, as DNA: TGTGCCAGCAGCCCAAACCGGGAGTCTGTCGCAGATACGCAGTATTTT.

The genes are TRBV5-5 and TRBJ1-5; TRBD1 matches 8 bases. Germline CDR1 is SGHKS and CDR2 is YYEKEE (reference sequence). The CDR3 consists of 15 residues. Trimming removed 1 base from V and 2 bases from J; junction bases left unmatched: 2. CDR3 DNA: TGTGCCAGCAGCTTGACGGACAGGGGCAATCAGCCCCAGCATTTT. It translates to CASSLTDRGNQPQHF.

The gene calls are TRBV6-1 and TRBJ2-5; weak D call: TRBD2 (6 bases). Germline loops: CDR1 MNHNS, CDR2 SASEGT. This CDR3 contains 13 residues. V was trimmed by 6 bases and J by 4 bases, leaving 12 bases between them. CDR3 sequence (DNA): TGTGCCAGCAGGGCCGGGGGACCAGAGACCCAGTACTTC. Translating gives CASRAGGPETQYF.

The V and J genes are TRBV27 and TRBJ2-7; the match to TRBD1 covers 11 bases. Germline V CDR1 and CDR2: MNHEY, SMNVEV (reference sequence). The CDR3 totals 17 residues. Losses at the gene ends were 8 bases for V and 0 bases for J; bases not matched to a gene: 12. Written as DNA, the CDR3 is TGTGCCAGCTCCTTAAGGGGGACAGGGGGGGACTCCTACGAGCAGTACTTC. Its translation is CASSLRGTGGDSYEQYF.

The rearrangement links TRBV5-1 to TRBJ2-3; TRBD1 matches 8 bases. This CDR3 contains 15 residues. The germline CDR1 and CDR2 sequences are SGHRS and YFSETQ. Germline trimming cut 4 bases from V and 2 bases from J; bases unmatched to any gene: 6. The CDR3 sequence: CASSLGQGDTDTQYF. CDR3 DNA: TGCGCCAGCAGCCTAGGACAGGGAGACACAGATACGCAGTATTTT.

In its sample, this clone was seen once. The chain combines TRBV6-1 with TRBJ2-5, with a tentative D call TRBD2 (5 bases). The ends were cut back, 4 bases at V and 2 bases at J, with 8 bases in the middle. The CDR3 covers 13 residues. Germline-derived CDR1 and CDR2 are MNHNS and SASEGT. The CDR3 sequence: CASSGLAQETQYF. CDR3 sequence (DNA): TGTGCCAGCAGTGGCCTAGCTCAAGAGACCCAGTACTTC.